This T cell receptor (beta chain) is from a study of blood T cell repertoires in COVID-19. Study as a whole: The United States, Italy and Spain supplied acute and convalescent COVID-19 samples. From T cells, B-cell-depleted T cells, or PBMCs came the material, which was cDNA or gDNA.

Per the original data handling: Scientists estimated how many nucleated cells there were by amplifying reference gene primers. Some clones are missing from TCRdb's copy, which holds only in-frame ones; the method was immunoSEQ multiplex PCR. V, J and clone size are those of that table, while D and trimming were read from the DNA. The table has approximately 350,000 clones, more than 70% seen once; the top ten hold over 1%. The CDR3 has 12 amino acids. V was shortened by 1 base and J by 5 bases, with 8 bases between the two germline ends. Germline CDR1 and CDR2: GTSNPN and SVGIG (reference sequence). Material: peripheral blood. This chain joins TRBV30 and TRBJ1-1; D not resolved. The receptor comes from a man aged 40-49 years with acute or convalescent COVID-19. Here the CDR3 DNA reads TGTGCCTGGAGTGAAAGAGGGACTGAAGCTTTCTTT. It translates to CAWSERGTEAFF.